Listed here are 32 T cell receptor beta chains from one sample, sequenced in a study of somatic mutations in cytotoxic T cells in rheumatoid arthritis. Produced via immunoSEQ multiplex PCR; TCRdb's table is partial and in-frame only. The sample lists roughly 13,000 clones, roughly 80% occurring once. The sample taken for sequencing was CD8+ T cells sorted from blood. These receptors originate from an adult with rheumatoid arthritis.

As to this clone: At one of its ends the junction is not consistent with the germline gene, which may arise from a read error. This CDR3 reads CASNVGPIMNTEAFF. The CDR3 DNA sequence: TGTGCCAGCAACGTAGGGCCCATCATGAACACTGAAGCTTTCTTT. The chain employs TRBV9 and TRBJ1-1; D ambiguous. The CDR3 spans 15 residues. Per the germline V gene, CDR1 is SGDLS and CDR2 is YYNGEE.

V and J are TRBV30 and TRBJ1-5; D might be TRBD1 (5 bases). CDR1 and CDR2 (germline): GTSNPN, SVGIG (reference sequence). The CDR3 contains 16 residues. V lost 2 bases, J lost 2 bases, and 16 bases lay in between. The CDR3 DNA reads TGTGCCTGGAGTCCCCCTTGGGGGGTAGGCAATCAGCCCCAGCATTTT. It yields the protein CAWSPPWGVGNQPQHF.

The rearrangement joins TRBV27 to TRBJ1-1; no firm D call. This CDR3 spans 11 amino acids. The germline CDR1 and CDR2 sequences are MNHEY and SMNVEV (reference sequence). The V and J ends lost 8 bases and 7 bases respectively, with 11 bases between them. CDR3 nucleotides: TGTGCCAGCTCCCCGGGCGGTGAAGCTTTCTTT. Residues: CASSPGGEAFF.

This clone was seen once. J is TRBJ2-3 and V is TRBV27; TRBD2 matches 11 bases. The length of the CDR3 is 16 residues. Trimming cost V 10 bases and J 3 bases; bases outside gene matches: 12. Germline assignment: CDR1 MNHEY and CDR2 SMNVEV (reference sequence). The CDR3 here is CATKRVSGRGTDTQYF. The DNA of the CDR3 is TGTGCCACCAAGAGGGTTAGCGGGAGGGGAACAGATACGCAGTATTTT.

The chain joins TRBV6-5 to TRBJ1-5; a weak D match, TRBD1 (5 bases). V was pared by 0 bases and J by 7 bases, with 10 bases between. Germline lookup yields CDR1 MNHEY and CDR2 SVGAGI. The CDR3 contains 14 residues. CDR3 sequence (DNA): TGTGCCAGCAGTTACTCGAATTGGGGGCAGCCCCAGCATTTT. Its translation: CASSYSNWGQPQHF.

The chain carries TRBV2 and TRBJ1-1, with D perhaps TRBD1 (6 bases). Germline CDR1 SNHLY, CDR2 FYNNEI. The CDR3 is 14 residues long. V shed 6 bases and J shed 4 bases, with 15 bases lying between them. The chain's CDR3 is CASRYRQDPTEAFF. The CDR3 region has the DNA TGTGCCAGCAGATACCGACAGGACCCCACTGAAGCTTTCTTT.

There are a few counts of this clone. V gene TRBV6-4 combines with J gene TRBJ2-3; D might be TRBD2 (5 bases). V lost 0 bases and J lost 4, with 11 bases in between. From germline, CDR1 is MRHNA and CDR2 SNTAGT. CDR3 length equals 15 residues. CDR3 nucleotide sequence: TGTGCCAGCAGTGACTCGACGGGGAAACCAGATACGCAGTATTTT. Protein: CASSDSTGKPDTQYF.

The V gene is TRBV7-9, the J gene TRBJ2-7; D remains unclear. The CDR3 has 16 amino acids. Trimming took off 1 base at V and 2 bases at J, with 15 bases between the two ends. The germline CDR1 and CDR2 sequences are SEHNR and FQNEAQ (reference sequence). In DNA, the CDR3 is TGTGCCAGCAGCTTAGACCCAATGCTAGATGCCTACGAGCAGTACTTC. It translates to CASSLDPMLDAYEQYF. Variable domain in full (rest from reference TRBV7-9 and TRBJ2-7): DTGVSQNPRHKITKRGQNVTFRCDPISEHNRLYWYRQTLGQGPEFLTYFQNEAQLEKSRLLSDRFSAERPKGSFSTLEIQRTEQGDSAMYLCASSLDPMLDAYEQYFGPGTRLTVT.

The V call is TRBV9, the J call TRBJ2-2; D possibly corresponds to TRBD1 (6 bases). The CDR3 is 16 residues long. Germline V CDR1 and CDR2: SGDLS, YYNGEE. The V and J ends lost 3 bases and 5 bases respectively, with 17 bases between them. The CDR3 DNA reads TGTGCCAGCAGCGCCACAGGGAGCGGTCTTACCGGGGAGCTGTTTTTT. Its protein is CASSATGSGLTGELFF.

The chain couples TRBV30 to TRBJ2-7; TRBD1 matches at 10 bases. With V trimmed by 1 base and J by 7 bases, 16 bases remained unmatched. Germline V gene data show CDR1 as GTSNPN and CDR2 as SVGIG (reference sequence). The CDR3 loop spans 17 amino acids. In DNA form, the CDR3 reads TGTGCCTGGAGTGGTTTTGGGGACAGGGGCGATATACGAGAGCAGTACTTC. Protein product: CAWSGFGDRGDIREQYF.

The CDR3 reads CASSHRGANTEAFF. As DNA, the CDR3 is TGTGCCAGTAGTCACAGGGGGGCCAACACTGAAGCTTTCTTT. The chain employs TRBV19 and TRBJ1-1, with 8 bases fitting TRBD1. With 5 bases clipped from V and 2 bases from J, the junction kept 4 bases outside the gene matches. Germline V gene lookup returns CDR1 LNHDA and CDR2 SQIVND (reference sequence). There are 14 residues in the CDR3.

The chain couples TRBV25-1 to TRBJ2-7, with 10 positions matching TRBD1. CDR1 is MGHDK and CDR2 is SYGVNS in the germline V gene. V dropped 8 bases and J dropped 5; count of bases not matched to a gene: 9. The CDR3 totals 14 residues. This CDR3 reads CASLPDRGRNEQYF. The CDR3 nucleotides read TGTGCCAGCTTACCGGACAGGGGGAGGAACGAGCAGTACTTC.

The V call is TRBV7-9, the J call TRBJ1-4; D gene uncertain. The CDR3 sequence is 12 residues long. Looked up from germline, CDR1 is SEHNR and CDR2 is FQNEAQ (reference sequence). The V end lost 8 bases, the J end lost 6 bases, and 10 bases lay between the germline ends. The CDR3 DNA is TGTGCCAGCGAACAGAACGATGAAAAACTGTTTTTT. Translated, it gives CASEQNDEKLFF. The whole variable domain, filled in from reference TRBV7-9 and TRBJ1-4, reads DTGVSQNPRHKITKRGQNVTFRCDPISEHNRLYWYRQTLGQGPEFLTYFQNEAQLEKSRLLSDRFSAERPKGSFSTLEIQRTEQGDSAMYLCASEQNDEKLFFGSGTQLSVL.

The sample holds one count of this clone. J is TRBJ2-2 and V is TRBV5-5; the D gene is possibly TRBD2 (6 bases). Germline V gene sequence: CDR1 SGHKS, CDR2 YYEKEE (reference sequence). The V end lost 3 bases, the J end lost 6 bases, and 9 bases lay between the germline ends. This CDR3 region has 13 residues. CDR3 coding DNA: TGTGCCAGCAGCTGGGGGGACGCCGGGGAGCTGTTTTTT. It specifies CASSWGDAGELFF.

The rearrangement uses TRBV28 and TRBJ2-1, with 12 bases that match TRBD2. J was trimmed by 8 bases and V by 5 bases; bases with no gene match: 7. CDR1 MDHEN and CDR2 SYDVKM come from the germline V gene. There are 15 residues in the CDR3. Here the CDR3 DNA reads TGTGCCAGCAGTACCCCGAGACTAGCGGGAGATGAGCAGTTCTTC. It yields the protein CASSTPRLAGDEQFF.

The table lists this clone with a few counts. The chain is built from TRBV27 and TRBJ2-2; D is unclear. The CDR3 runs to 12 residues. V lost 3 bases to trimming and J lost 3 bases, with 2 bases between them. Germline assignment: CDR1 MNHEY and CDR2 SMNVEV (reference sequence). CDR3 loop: CASSFYTGELFF. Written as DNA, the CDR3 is TGTGCCAGCAGTTTCTACACCGGGGAGCTGTTTTTT.

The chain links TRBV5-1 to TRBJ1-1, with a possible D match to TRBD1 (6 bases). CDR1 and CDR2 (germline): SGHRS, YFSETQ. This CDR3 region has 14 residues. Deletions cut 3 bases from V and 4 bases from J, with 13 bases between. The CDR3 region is CASSSRGQATEAFF. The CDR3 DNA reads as TGCGCCAGCAGCTCCAGGGGTCAGGCCACTGAAGCTTTCTTT. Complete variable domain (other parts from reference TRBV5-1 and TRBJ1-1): KAGVTQTPRYLIKTRGQQVTLSCSPISGHRSVSWYQQTPGQGLQFLFEYFSETQRNKGNFPGRFSGRQFSNSRSEMNVSTLELGDSALYLCASSSRGQATEAFFGQGTRLTVV.

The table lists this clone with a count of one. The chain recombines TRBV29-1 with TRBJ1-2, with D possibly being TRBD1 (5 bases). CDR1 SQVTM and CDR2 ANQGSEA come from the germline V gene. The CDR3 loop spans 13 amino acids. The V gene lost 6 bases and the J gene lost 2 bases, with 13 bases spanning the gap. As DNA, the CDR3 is TGCAGCGTGGGGGGAGGTTCAAACTATGGCTACACCTTC. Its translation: CSVGGGSNYGYTF. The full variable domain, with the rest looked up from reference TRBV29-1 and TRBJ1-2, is SAVISQKPSRDICQRGTSLTIQCQVDSQVTMMFWYRQQPGQSLTLIATANQGSEATYESGFVIDKFPISRPNLTFSTLTVSNMSPEDSSIYLCSVGGGSNYGYTFGSGTRLTVV.

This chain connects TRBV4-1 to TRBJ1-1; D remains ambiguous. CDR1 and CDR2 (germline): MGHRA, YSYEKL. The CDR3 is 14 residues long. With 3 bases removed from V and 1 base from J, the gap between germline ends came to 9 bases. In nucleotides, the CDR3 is TGCGCCAGCAGCCAGGGCACAGCGAACACTGAAGCTTTCTTT. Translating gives CASSQGTANTEAFF.

The CDR3 here is CSVLSPGSYEQYF. The CDR3 region has the DNA TGCAGCGTCCTGTCCCCGGGGTCCTACGAGCAGTACTTC. The genes are TRBV29-1 and TRBJ2-5; TRBD2 is a possible D gene (5 bases). The better agreement between TRBJ2-7 and the DNA end casts doubt on the J call. In germline, CDR1 is SQVTM, CDR2 ANQGSEA. CDR3 length equals 13 residues.

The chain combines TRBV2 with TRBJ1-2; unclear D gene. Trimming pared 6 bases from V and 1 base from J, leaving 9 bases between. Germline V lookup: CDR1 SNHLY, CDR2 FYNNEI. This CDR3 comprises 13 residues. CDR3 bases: TGTGCCAGCAGCGTTCATAGTAACTATGGCTACACCTTC. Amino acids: CASSVHSNYGYTF. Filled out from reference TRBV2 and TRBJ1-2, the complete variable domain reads EPEVTQTPSHQVTQMGQEVILRCVPISNHLYFYWYRQILGQKVEFLVSFYNNEISEKSEIFDDQFSVERPDGSNFTLKIRSTKLEDSAMYFCASSVHSNYGYTFGSGTRLTVV.

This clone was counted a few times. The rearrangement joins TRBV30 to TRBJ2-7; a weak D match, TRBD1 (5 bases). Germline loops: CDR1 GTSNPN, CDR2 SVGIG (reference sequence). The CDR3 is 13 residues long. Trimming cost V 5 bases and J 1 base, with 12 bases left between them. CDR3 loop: CAWDVGRSYEQYF. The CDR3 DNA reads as TGTGCCTGGGACGTGGGGCGGTCCTACGAGCAGTACTTC.

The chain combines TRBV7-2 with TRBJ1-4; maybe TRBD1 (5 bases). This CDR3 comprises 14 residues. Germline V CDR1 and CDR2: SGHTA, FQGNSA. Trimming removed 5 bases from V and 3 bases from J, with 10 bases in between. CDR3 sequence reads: CASSQGPSNEKLFF. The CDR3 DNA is TGTGCCAGCAGCCAGGGACCGTCTAATGAAAAACTGTTTTTT.

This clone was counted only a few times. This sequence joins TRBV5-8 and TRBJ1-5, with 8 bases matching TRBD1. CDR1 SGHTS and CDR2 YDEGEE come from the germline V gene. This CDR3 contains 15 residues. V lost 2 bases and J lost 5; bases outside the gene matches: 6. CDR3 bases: TGTGCCAGCAGCTTAGGACAGGGTTGGGATCAGCCCCAGCATTTT. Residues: CASSLGQGWDQPQHF.

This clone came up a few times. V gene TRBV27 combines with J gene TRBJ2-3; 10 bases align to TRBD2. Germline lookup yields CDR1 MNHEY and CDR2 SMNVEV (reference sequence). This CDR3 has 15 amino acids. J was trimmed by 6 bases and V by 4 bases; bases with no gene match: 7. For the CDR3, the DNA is TGTGCCAGCAGTTGGATTAGCGGGGGGTCCGATACGCAGTATTTT. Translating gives CASSWISGGSDTQYF.

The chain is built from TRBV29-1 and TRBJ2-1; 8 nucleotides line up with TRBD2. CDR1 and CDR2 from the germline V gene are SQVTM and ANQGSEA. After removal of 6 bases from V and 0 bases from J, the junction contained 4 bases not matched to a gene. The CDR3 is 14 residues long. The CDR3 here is CSVPREGSYNEQFF. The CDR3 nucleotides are TGCAGCGTGCCTCGGGAGGGCTCCTACAATGAGCAGTTCTTC.

CDR3 sequence: CASSWSYNEQFF. Here the CDR3 DNA reads TGTGCCAGTAGTTGGTCCTACAATGAGCAGTTCTTC. The V gene is TRBV19, the J gene TRBJ2-1; no clear D. Germline CDR1 reads LNHDA; CDR2 reads SQIVND (reference sequence). Trimming removed 5 bases from V and 1 base from J, with 3 bases in between. This CDR3 is built from 12 residues.

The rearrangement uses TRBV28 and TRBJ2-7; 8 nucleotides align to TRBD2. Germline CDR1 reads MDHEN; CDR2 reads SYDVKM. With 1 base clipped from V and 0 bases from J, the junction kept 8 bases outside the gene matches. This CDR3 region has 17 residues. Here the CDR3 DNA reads TGTGCCAGCAGTTTATCCAGCGGGGGTGGGTACTCCTACGAGCAGTACTTC. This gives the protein CASSLSSGGGYSYEQYF. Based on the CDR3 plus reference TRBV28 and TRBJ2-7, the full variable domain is DVKVTQSSRYLVKRTGEKVFLECVQDMDHENMFWYRQDPGLGLRLIYFSYDVKMKEKGDIPEGYSVSREKKERFSLILESASTNQTSMYLCASSLSSGGGYSYEQYFGPGTRLTVT.

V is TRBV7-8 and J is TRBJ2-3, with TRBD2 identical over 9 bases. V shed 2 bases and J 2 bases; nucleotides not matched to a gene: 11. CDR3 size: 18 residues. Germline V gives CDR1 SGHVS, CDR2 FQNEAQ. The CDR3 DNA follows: TGTGCCAGCAGCTTACTGACTAATAGCGGGAGTTACACAGATACGCAGTATTTT. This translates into CASSLLTNSGSYTDTQYF.

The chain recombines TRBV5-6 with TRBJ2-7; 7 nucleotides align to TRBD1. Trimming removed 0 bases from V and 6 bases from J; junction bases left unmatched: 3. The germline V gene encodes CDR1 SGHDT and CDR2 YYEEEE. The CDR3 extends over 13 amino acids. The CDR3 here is CASSLDTGVEQYF. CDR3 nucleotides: TGTGCCAGCAGCTTGGACACAGGGGTCGAGCAGTACTTC.

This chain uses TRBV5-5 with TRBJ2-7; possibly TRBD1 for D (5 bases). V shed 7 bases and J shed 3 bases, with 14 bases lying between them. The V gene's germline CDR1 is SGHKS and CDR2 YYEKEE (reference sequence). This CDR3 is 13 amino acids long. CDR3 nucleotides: TGTGCCAGCGCGAAGGGGTTAAGCTACGAGCAGTACTTC. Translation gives CASAKGLSYEQYF.

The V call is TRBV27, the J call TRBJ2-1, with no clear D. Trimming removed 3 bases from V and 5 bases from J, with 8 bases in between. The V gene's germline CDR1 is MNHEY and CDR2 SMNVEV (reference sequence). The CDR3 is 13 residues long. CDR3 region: CASSFGPNNEQFF. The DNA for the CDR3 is TGTGCCAGCAGTTTTGGTCCGAACAATGAGCAGTTCTTC.